These 28 T cell receptor beta chains share one sample of origin, sequenced in a study of blood T cell repertoires in COVID-19. The protocol was immunoSEQ multiplex PCR, while the TCRdb copy is restricted to in-frame clones and leaves out a portion. Of around 100,000 clones listed, approximately 80% are singletons. The sequencing sample was made of peripheral blood. These TCRs come from a man aged 50 to 60 with active or convalescent COVID-19.

This clone was picked up a small number of times. This chain links TRBV5-8 with TRBJ1-5; D possibly corresponds to TRBD1 (5 bases). Looked up from germline, CDR1 is SGHTS and CDR2 is YDEGEE. The V gene lost 2 bases and the J gene lost 10 bases, with 10 bases spanning the gap. The CDR3 contains 12 residues. The CDR3 DNA sequence: TGTGCCAGCAGCTTATTCCGGACACCCCAGCATTTT. This sequence encodes CASSLFRTPQHF.

The chain uses TRBV11-3 and TRBJ2-7; 10 nucleotides agree with TRBD2. V lost 4 bases, J lost 2 bases, and 8 bases stayed unmatched. Germline loops: CDR1 SGHNT, CDR2 YENEEA. The CDR3 runs to 16 residues. In DNA form, the CDR3 reads TGTGCCAGCAGCTCCGAACTAGCGGGGAGGACCTACGAGCAGTACTTC. This sequence encodes CASSSELAGRTYEQYF.

V gene TRBV28 combines with J gene TRBJ1-1; D gene uncertain. The CDR3 is 13 residues long. Germline V CDR1 and CDR2: MDHEN, SYDVKM. Trimming pared 6 bases from V and 1 base from J, leaving 9 bases between. The CDR3 sequence: CASSQVGNTEAFF. The CDR3 DNA follows: TGTGCCAGCAGCCAGGTGGGGAACACTGAAGCTTTCTTT.

This chain uses TRBV20-1 with TRBJ2-1; D not resolved. Deletions cut 3 bases from V and 8 bases from J, with 5 bases between. The CDR3 is 10 amino acids. CDR1 and CDR2 (germline): DFQATT, SNEGSKA (reference sequence). The DNA of the CDR3 is TGCAGTGCTAGTGTCGATGAGCAGTTCTTC. This translates into CSASVDEQFF.

This chain joins TRBV5-4 and TRBJ1-1; 8 bases fit TRBD1. The CDR3 loop spans 18 amino acids. The V gene's germline CDR1 is SGHNT and CDR2 YYREEE (reference sequence). Trimming took 3 bases from V and 0 from J; bases not matched to a gene: 13. The CDR3: CASSSNHGRGQLNTEAFF. As DNA, the CDR3 is TGTGCCAGCAGCTCGAACCACGGCAGGGGGCAGCTGAACACTGAAGCTTTCTTT.

CDR3 sequence reads: CASSLDPGTGEGYTF. For the CDR3, the DNA is TGCGCCAGCAGCTTGGATCCAGGGACGGGAGAAGGCTACACCTTC. The chain employs TRBV5-1 and TRBJ1-2, with D perhaps matching TRBD1 (5 bases). The CDR3 is made up of 15 amino acids. The V end was cut by 0 bases, the J end by 8 bases, with 17 bases between. The V gene's germline CDR1 is SGHRS and CDR2 YFSETQ.

V is TRBV9 and J is TRBJ1-1; D ambiguous. This CDR3 region has 13 residues. The germline CDR1 and CDR2 sequences are SGDLS and YYNGEE. V gave up 2 bases and J gave up 3 bases, with 8 bases separating them. The CDR3 here is CASSVLEDTEAFF. The CDR3 DNA follows: TGTGCCAGCAGCGTGCTAGAGGACACTGAAGCTTTCTTT.

The chain carries TRBV28 and TRBJ1-5, with TRBD1 matching 7 bases. Germline CDR1 is MDHEN and CDR2 is SYDVKM. The CDR3 is 14 residues long. V gave up 6 bases and J gave up 3 bases; unmatched junction bases: 5. The CDR3 DNA is TGTGCCAGCAGACGACAGGGTACCAATCAGCCCCAGCATTTT. Protein: CASRRQGTNQPQHF.

The chain couples TRBV5-5 to TRBJ2-5; D is possibly TRBD2 (6 bases). Germline values: CDR1 SGHKS, CDR2 YYEKEE (reference sequence). This CDR3 region has 13 residues. Trimming pared 4 bases from V and 8 bases from J, leaving 15 bases between. The CDR3 nucleotides read TGTGCCAGCAGCCTCGGCGGGGCCGATACCCAGTACTTC. This sequence encodes CASSLGGADTQYF.

This sequence joins TRBV27 and TRBJ2-7, with 11 bases matching TRBD2. The V gene's germline CDR1 is MNHEY and CDR2 SMNVEV (reference sequence). The CDR3 is 14 residues long. Trimming removed 5 bases from V and 4 bases from J; junction bases left unmatched: 4. The CDR3 is CASSPGTSGYEQYF. CDR3 coding DNA: TGTGCCAGCAGTCCCGGGACTAGCGGATACGAGCAGTACTTC.

V and J are TRBV7-8 and TRBJ1-6; D is unclear. The length of the CDR3 is 14 residues. The germline V gene has CDR1 SGHVS and CDR2 FQNEAQ. The germline V and J ends were trimmed by 3 bases and 7 bases, with 10 bases remaining between them. CDR3 residues: CASSFPQINSPLHF. In DNA form, the CDR3 reads TGTGCCAGCAGCTTCCCGCAGATCAATTCACCCCTCCACTTT.

To note about this clone: Compared with germline, one end of the junction differs, possibly owing to a read error. The rearrangement uses TRBV7-7 and TRBJ1-1; D remains unclear. The CDR3 is 13 residues long. The V gene's germline CDR1 is SSHAT and CDR2 FNYEAQ (reference sequence). This CDR3 is CASSLEAGTEAFF. In nucleotides, the CDR3 is TGTGCTAGCAGCTTAGAAGCAGGCACTGAAGCTTTCTTT.

The chain combines TRBV16 with TRBJ1-3; D not resolved. Germline V gene lookup returns CDR1 KGHSY and CDR2 FQNENV. V lost 4 bases and J 8 bases, leaving 15 bases between the germline ends. This CDR3 spans 14 amino acids. CDR3 residues: CASSLRNLDYTIYF. CDR3 coding DNA: TGTGCCAGCAGCCTCAGAAACCTTGACTACACCATATATTTT.

The chain uses TRBV19 and TRBJ2-3; D call uncertain. The V and J ends lost 0 bases and 4 bases respectively, with 5 bases between them. The CDR3 contains 13 residues. CDR1 is LNHDA, CDR2 SQIVND, per germline (reference sequence). The DNA of the CDR3 is TGTGCCAGTAGTATAGATCGGGCAGATACGCAGTATTTT. This codes for CASSIDRADTQYF.

This clone showed up just once. The J gene is TRBJ2-1, the V gene TRBV30; TRBD1 is a possible D gene (6 bases). V lost 3 bases, J lost 6 bases, and 15 bases lay in between. Germline CDR1 and CDR2: GTSNPN and SVGIG (reference sequence). This CDR3 has 14 residues. CDR3 DNA: TGTGCCTGGAGACCGACCGGGACACCCAATGAGCAGTTCTTC. Amino acids: CAWRPTGTPNEQFF.

This clone appeared a few times. This sequence joins TRBV11-2 and TRBJ2-7, with a weak D call TRBD1 (6 bases). The germline CDR1 and CDR2 sequences are SGHAT and FQNNGV. V was pared by 8 bases and J by 4 bases, with 12 bases between. The CDR3 runs to 12 residues. Here the CDR3 DNA reads TGTGCCAGCCAAGTCAGGGGTTACGAGCAGTACTTC. Its translation is CASQVRGYEQYF.

The chain employs TRBV11-1 and TRBJ2-5, with D perhaps TRBD1 (6 bases). The ends were cut back, 3 bases at V and 4 bases at J, with 9 bases in the middle. The CDR3 loop spans 13 amino acids. Germline V gene lookup returns CDR1 SGHAT and CDR2 FQDESV (reference sequence). The CDR3 loop is CASSFTGRETQYF. In DNA form, the CDR3 reads TGTGCCAGCAGCTTTACAGGGCGAGAGACCCAGTACTTC.

The chain recombines TRBV5-8 with TRBJ1-2, with D possibly TRBD1 on 6 matching bases. The V end lost 5 bases, the J end lost 4 bases, and 15 bases lay between the germline ends. The V gene's germline CDR1 is SGHTS and CDR2 YDEGEE. This CDR3 has 14 residues. The CDR3 sequence: CASSLRDTAYGYTF. Here the CDR3 DNA reads TGTGCCAGCAGTCTCCGGGACACCGCCTATGGCTACACCTTC.

The chain links TRBV27 to TRBJ2-1, with 10 bases aligning to TRBD2. V lost 3 bases to trimming and J lost 2 bases; unmatched junction nucleotides: 4. Germline V CDR1 and CDR2: MNHEY, SMNVEV (reference sequence). The CDR3 runs 16 residues. The CDR3 reads CASSFGLAGAYNEQFF. The CDR3 DNA is TGTGCCAGCAGTTTTGGGCTAGCGGGAGCCTACAATGAGCAGTTCTTC.

The genes are TRBV3-1 (or the pseudogene TRBV3-2) and TRBJ2-3, with TRBD2 matching over 10 bases. The CDR3 is 17 amino acids. Germline V gives CDR1 LGHDT, CDR2 YNNKEL (reference sequence). With 1 base clipped from V and 3 bases from J, the junction kept 7 bases outside the gene matches. The DNA for the CDR3 is TGTGCCAGCAGCCAAGCGTGGGCTAGCGGGAGAACAGATACGCAGTATTTT. The encoded protein is CASSQAWASGRTDTQYF.

This clone was recorded only once. This chain connects TRBV2 to TRBJ1-4, with 9 bases aligning to TRBD1. The V and J ends lost 6 bases and 6 bases, in that order; junction bases with no gene match: 8. The CDR3 extends over 15 amino acids. The germline CDR1 and CDR2 sequences are SNHLY and FYNNEI. The CDR3 region has the DNA TGTGCCAGCAGAAAAACAGGGGGCGTGGATGAAAAACTGTTTTTT. This encodes CASRKTGGVDEKLFF. Using reference TRBV2 and TRBJ1-4 for the parts outside the CDR3, the full variable domain is EPEVTQTPSHQVTQMGQEVILRCVPISNHLYFYWYRQILGQKVEFLVSFYNNEISEKSEIFDDQFSVERPDGSNFTLKIRSTKLEDSAMYFCASRKTGGVDEKLFFGSGTQLSVL.

The chain is built from TRBV12-3 or TRBV12-4 and TRBJ1-1; D unresolved. V was shortened by 4 bases and J by 3 bases, with 9 bases between the two germline ends. CDR3 length: 13 residues. The CDR3 nucleotides read TGTGCCAGCAGTTCCTACGCCGACACTGAAGCTTTCTTT. Protein: CASSSYADTEAFF.

The chain uses TRBV19 and TRBJ2-2; TRBD1 aligns across 8 bases. The CDR3 is 18 residues long. The V and J ends lost 2 bases and 1 base, in that order; junction bases with no gene match: 9. The germline CDR1 and CDR2 sequences are LNHDA and SQIVND (reference sequence). The CDR3 DNA follows: TGTGCCAGTAGTATATCGGCAGGGGGCGTGATGAACACCGGGGAGCTGTTTTTT. This sequence encodes CASSISAGGVMNTGELFF.

The DNA of the CDR3 is TGTGCCAGCAGCTTACGGACAGGGGGCGCGGGGCGGGTAAAACTGTTTTTT. Translating gives CASSLRTGGAGRVKLFF. V and J are TRBV11-3 and TRBJ1-4; 11 bases match TRBD1. Germline V gives CDR1 SGHNT, CDR2 YENEEA. Trimming cost V 2 bases and J 10 bases; bases outside gene matches: 12. This CDR3 comprises 17 residues. Supplemented by reference TRBV11-3 and TRBJ1-4, the full variable domain reads EAGVVQSPRYKIIEKKQPVAFWCNPISGHNTLYWYLQNLGQGPELLIRYENEEAVDDSQLPKDRFSAERLKGVDSTLKIQPAELGDSAVYLCASSLRTGGAGRVKLFFGSGTQLSVL.

The chain uses TRBV24-1 and TRBJ1-5; 7 bases are a match to TRBD1. V lost 5 bases to trimming and J lost 6 bases; unmatched junction nucleotides: 6. CDR3 length: 14 amino acids. The germline V gene has CDR1 KGHDR and CDR2 SFDVKD. The CDR3 bases are TGTGCCACCAGTGCCGACAGGGAGTCTCAGCCCCAGCATTTT. It is translated as CATSADRESQPQHF.

The chain uses TRBV24-1 and TRBJ2-6; D call uncertain. The V gene lost 4 bases and the J gene lost 8 bases, with 11 bases spanning the gap. CDR3 length: 14 amino acids. Per the germline V gene, CDR1 is KGHDR and CDR2 is SFDVKD. The CDR3 DNA is TGTGCCACCAGTGACACCCGAGGTTCCAACGTCCTGACTTTC. Its protein product is CATSDTRGSNVLTF.

V is TRBV7-8 and J is TRBJ2-1; TRBD2 matches at 11 bases. This CDR3 spans 19 amino acids. J gave up 5 bases and V 7 bases, and 19 bases lay outside the gene matches. Germline assignment: CDR1 SGHVS and CDR2 FQNEAQ. Here the CDR3 DNA reads TGTGCCAGCACCACTGTCGGGACAGTGACTAGCGGGGATAACAATGAGCAGTTCTTC. Translation gives CASTTVGTVTSGDNNEQFF.

This clone showed up just once. This chain uses TRBV28 with TRBJ1-2, with D perhaps matching TRBD1 (5 bases). Germline-derived CDR1 and CDR2 are MDHEN and SYDVKM. The V end lost 6 bases, the J end lost 6 bases, and 11 bases lay between the germline ends. The CDR3 covers 12 residues. CDR3 residues: CASSQSRDGYTF. CDR3 coding DNA: TGTGCCAGCAGCCAAAGCAGGGATGGCTACACCTTC.